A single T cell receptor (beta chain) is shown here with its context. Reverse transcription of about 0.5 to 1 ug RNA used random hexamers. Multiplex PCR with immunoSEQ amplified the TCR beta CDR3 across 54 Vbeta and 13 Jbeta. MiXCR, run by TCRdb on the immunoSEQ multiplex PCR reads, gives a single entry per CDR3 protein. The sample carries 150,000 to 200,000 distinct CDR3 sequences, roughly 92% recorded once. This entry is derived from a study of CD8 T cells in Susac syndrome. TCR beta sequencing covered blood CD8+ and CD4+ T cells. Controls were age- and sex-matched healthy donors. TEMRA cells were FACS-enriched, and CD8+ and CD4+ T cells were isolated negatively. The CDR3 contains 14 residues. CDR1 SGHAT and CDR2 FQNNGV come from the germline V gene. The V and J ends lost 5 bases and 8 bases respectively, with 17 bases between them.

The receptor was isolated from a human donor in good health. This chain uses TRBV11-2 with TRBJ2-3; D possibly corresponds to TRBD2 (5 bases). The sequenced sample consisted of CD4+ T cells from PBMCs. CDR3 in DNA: TGTGCCAGCAGCGAGCTCGAGGGTCGGGGTACGCAGTATTTT. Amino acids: CASSELEGRGTQYF.